This T cell receptor beta chain was recovered during a study of T cell repertoires in cytomegalovirus infection. Study summary: Use of recently identified HLA-C-restricted and well-studied HLA-B-restricted CMV epitopes was part of the study. An indication of both CMV infection and matching HLA type came from public TCR beta signatures. Points from the study as a whole: Within the response measured ex vivo, HLA-C-restricted CMV-specific TCR beta clonotypes were dominant. Identification of carriers of CMV plus the relevant HLA was performed using cumulative public TCR beta family frequency.

TCRdb re-analysed the reads in MiXCR, keeping a single row per CDR3 protein. In the table there are more than 300,000 distinct CDR3 sequences, roughly 34% of which are singletons. This clonotype came up a few times. Its antigen is undetermined. There are 13 residues in the CDR3. CDR1 is LNHDA, CDR2 SQIVND, per germline (reference sequence). Trimming removed 5 bases from V and 1 base from J, with 8 bases in between. The sequencing used cultured PBMCs, collected from culture after CMV antigen stimulation. The sequence came from a human donor in good health (CMV status not recorded). Some clones in this sample may be carry-over from other donors' samples. The chain employs TRBV19 and TRBJ1-1; no clear D gene. The DNA for the CDR3 is TGTGCCAGTAGTGTGCAGACGAACACTGAAGCTTTCTTT. Translated: CASSVQTNTEAFF.